The rows below give T cell receptor beta chains drawn from one sample of a study of beta chain features in type 1 diabetes. Generated by immunoSEQ multiplex PCR, the TCRdb table keeps only in-frame clones and is missing some. The top ten hold over 0.95% of the sample, which has 300,000 to 350,000 clones, approximately 9.9% seen once. The specimen sequenced was central memory CD4+ T cells from blood. These receptors were collected from a man between 25 and 39 years old with type 1 diabetes. The CDR3 runs from the conserved cysteine through the conserved F or W. A D gene is named only where the DNA matches it firmly. The size of a clone is reported for some rows only, either as once, few or many, or as a class for expanded clones.

clone size: few; D gene: .; V gene: TRBV29-1; J gene: TRBJ2-7; CDR3 length: 13; CDR3 DNA: TGCAGCGTCCCCTCCGGGAACCCCTACGAGCAGTACTTC; CDR3 protein: CSVPSGNPYEQYF
clone size: few; D gene: .; V gene: TRBV7-2; J gene: TRBJ1-2; CDR3 length: 14; CDR3 DNA: TGTGCCAGCACCGAGACAGGCGCCTTGAATGGCTACACCTTC; CDR3 protein: CASTETGALNGYTF
clone size: .; D gene: TRBD1; V gene: TRBV5-1; J gene: TRBJ1-1; CDR3 length: 14; CDR3 DNA: TGCGCCAGCAGCTTGGGGGACAGGGTAAAAGAAGCTTTCTTT; CDR3 protein: CASSLGDRVKEAFF
clone size: .; D gene: TRBD2; V gene: TRBV9; J gene: TRBJ2-3; CDR3 length: 15; CDR3 DNA: TGTGCCAGCAGCCCACCACTAGCGGGGGCAGATACGCAGTATTTT; CDR3 protein: CASSPPLAGADTQYF
clone size: few; D gene: .; V gene: TRBV27; J gene: TRBJ1-5; CDR3 length: 15; CDR3 DNA: TGTGCCAGCCCTTGGACAGCGTATAGCAATCAGCCCCAGCATTTT; CDR3 protein: CASPWTAYSNQPQHF
clone size: few; D gene: .; V gene: TRBV11-2; J gene: TRBJ1-1; CDR3 length: 14; CDR3 DNA: TGTGCCAGCAGCTTAGTAGCCACCAACACTGAAGCTTTCTTT; CDR3 protein: CASSLVATNTEAFF
clone size: .; D gene: .; V gene: TRBV27; J gene: TRBJ1-2; CDR3 length: 12; CDR3 DNA: TGTGCCAGCAGTTTTGGGGCGGGTGGCTACACCTTC; CDR3 protein: CASSFGAGGYTF
clone size: .; D gene: .; V gene: TRBV11-2; J gene: TRBJ1-1; CDR3 length: 14; CDR3 DNA: TGTGCCAGCAGCTTAACGGGTGGGAACACTGAAGCTTTCTTT; CDR3 protein: CASSLTGGNTEAFF
clone size: .; D gene: .; V gene: TRBV2; J gene: TRBJ2-5; CDR3 length: 13; CDR3 DNA: TGTGCCAGCAGTGGACACGGCCAAGAGACCCAGTACTTC; CDR3 protein: CASSGHGQETQYF
clone size: .; D gene: .; V gene: TRBV27; J gene: TRBJ1-5; CDR3 length: 13; CDR3 DNA: TGTGCCAGCAGTCTAACCTTTAATCAGCCCCAGCATTTT; CDR3 protein: CASSLTFNQPQHF
clone size: few; D gene: TRBD2; V gene: TRBV19; J gene: TRBJ2-5; CDR3 length: 15; CDR3 DNA: TGTGCCAGTAGTACCGGGGGGAACTATCAAGAGACCCAGTACTTC; CDR3 protein: CASSTGGNYQETQYF
clone size: .; D gene: .; V gene: TRBV28; J gene: TRBJ1-5; CDR3 length: 14; CDR3 DNA: TGTGCCAGCAGTCAAGGACAGTTGACTCAGCCCCAGCATTTT; CDR3 protein: CASSQGQLTQPQHF
clone size: .; D gene: .; V gene: TRBV7-6; J gene: TRBJ1-6; CDR3 length: 13; CDR3 DNA: TGTGCCAGCAGCTTACAGGCTATTTCACCCCTCCACTTT; CDR3 protein: CASSLQAISPLHF
clone size: few; D gene: .; V gene: TRBV6-5; J gene: TRBJ1-3; CDR3 length: 15; CDR3 DNA: TGTGCCAGCAGCGACCCAACAGGGCCGGGAAACACCATATATTTT; CDR3 protein: CASSDPTGPGNTIYF
clone size: .; D gene: .; V gene: TRBV4-3; J gene: TRBJ1-2; CDR3 length: 16; CDR3 DNA: TGCGCCAGCAGCCAAGATTCTTCGCATCGCGGCTATGGCTACACCTTC; CDR3 protein: CASSQDSSHRGYGYTF
clone size: .; D gene: .; V gene: TRBV5-1; J gene: TRBJ2-7; CDR3 length: 13; CDR3 DNA: TGCGCCAGCAGTTATGGACAGACCTACGAGCAGTACTTC; CDR3 protein: CASSYGQTYEQYF
clone size: few; D gene: .; V gene: TRBV7-2; J gene: TRBJ2-3; CDR3 length: 14; CDR3 DNA: TGTGCCAGCAGCTTGGGTTATAGCACAGATACGCAGTATTTT; CDR3 protein: CASSLGYSTDTQYF
clone size: .; D gene: TRBD1; V gene: TRBV28; J gene: TRBJ1-1; CDR3 length: 14; CDR3 DNA: TGTGCCAGCGGTACCCCGACCGGGACAGGGGTGGCTTTCTTT; CDR3 protein: CASGTPTGTGVAFF
clone size: few; D gene: TRBD1; V gene: TRBV6-1; J gene: TRBJ2-5; CDR3 length: 14; CDR3 DNA: TGTGCCAGCAGTGGGGGACAGGCACAAGAGACCCAGTACTTC; CDR3 protein: CASSGGQAQETQYF
clone size: .; D gene: .; V gene: TRBV12-5; J gene: TRBJ2-3; CDR3 length: 14; CDR3 DNA: TGTGCTAGTGGTTCGCTTGGGGAGAAAGATACGCAGTATTTT; CDR3 protein: CASGSLGEKDTQYF
clone size: .; D gene: TRBD2; V gene: TRBV14; J gene: TRBJ2-2; CDR3 length: 15; CDR3 DNA: TGTGCCAGCAGCCAAGTAGCGGGCTATACCGGGGAGCTGTTTTTT; CDR3 protein: CASSQVAGYTGELFF
clone size: .; D gene: TRBD1; V gene: TRBV2; J gene: TRBJ1-5; CDR3 length: 14; CDR3 DNA: TGTGCCAGCGGTGGGACAGGGTCCAATCAGCCCCAGCATTTT; CDR3 protein: CASGGTGSNQPQHF
clone size: few; D gene: .; V gene: TRBV5-1; J gene: TRBJ1-1; CDR3 length: 13; CDR3 DNA: TGCGCCAGCAGCTATCAGCAGAACACTGAAGCTTTCTTT; CDR3 protein: CASSYQQNTEAFF
clone size: .; D gene: .; V gene: TRBV29-1; J gene: TRBJ2-2; CDR3 length: 12; CDR3 DNA: TGCAGCGTTGGTACGAACACCGGGGAGCTGTTTTTT; CDR3 protein: CSVGTNTGELFF
clone size: .; D gene: .; V gene: TRBV4-3; J gene: TRBJ2-3; CDR3 length: 13; CDR3 DNA: TGCGCCAGCAGCCCGGGCGATGCAGATACGCAGTATTTT; CDR3 protein: CASSPGDADTQYF
clone size: .; D gene: .; V gene: TRBV27; J gene: TRBJ2-5; CDR3 length: 12; CDR3 DNA: TGTGCCAGCACCTTGGGGCCGGAGACCCAGTACTTC; CDR3 protein: CASTLGPETQYF
clone size: .; D gene: .; V gene: TRBV28; J gene: TRBJ1-3; CDR3 length: 14; CDR3 DNA: TGTGCCAGCAGCTTCCTATTCTCTGGAAACACCATATATTTT; CDR3 protein: CASSFLFSGNTIYF
clone size: .; D gene: .; V gene: TRBV29-1; J gene: TRBJ1-2; CDR3 length: 13; CDR3 DNA: TGCAGCGTGAGCCGGGGGTCCGAAGATGGCTACACCTTC; CDR3 protein: CSVSRGSEDGYTF
clone size: .; D gene: TRBD1; V gene: TRBV18; J gene: TRBJ2-6; CDR3 length: 18; CDR3 DNA: TGTGCCAGCTCTCTCCGACAGGGGGGAATCTCTGGGGCCAACGTCCTGACTTTC; CDR3 protein: CASSLRQGGISGANVLTF
clone size: many; D gene: .; V gene: TRBV11-3; J gene: TRBJ2-3; CDR3 length: 13; CDR3 DNA: TGTGCCAGCAGCCTCTCTAGGGCAGATACGCAGTATTTT; CDR3 protein: CASSLSRADTQYF
clone size: .; D gene: .; V gene: TRBV6-5; J gene: TRBJ1-2; CDR3 length: 15; CDR3 DNA: TGTGCCAGCAGTTACGGCGGTCGGGGTCCAAACGGCTACACCTTC; CDR3 protein: CASSYGGRGPNGYTF
clone size: few; D gene: TRBD1; V gene: TRBV19; J gene: TRBJ1-5; CDR3 length: 15; CDR3 DNA: TGTGCCAGTACCAAGACAGGGGATGGTAATCAGCCCCAGCATTTT; CDR3 protein: CASTKTGDGNQPQHF
clone size: .; D gene: .; V gene: TRBV6-5; J gene: TRBJ1-2; CDR3 length: 15; CDR3 DNA: TGTGCCAGCAGTTACTACAAGACAGCGAACTATGGCTACACCTTC; CDR3 protein: CASSYYKTANYGYTF
clone size: many; D gene: .; V gene: TRBV2; J gene: TRBJ1-5; CDR3 length: 13; CDR3 DNA: TGTGCCAGCAGTTTCAGGGGCGATCAGCCCCAGCATTTT; CDR3 protein: CASSFRGDQPQHF
clone size: few; D gene: .; V gene: TRBV29-1; J gene: TRBJ2-5; CDR3 length: 13; CDR3 DNA: TGCAGCGTTGGGCGGGACCTCCAAGAGACCCAGTACTTC; CDR3 protein: CSVGRDLQETQYF
clone size: .; D gene: TRBD1; V gene: TRBV5-1; J gene: TRBJ2-7; CDR3 length: 16; CDR3 DNA: TGCGCCAGCAGCTTGGCCGGGACAGCTAACTCCTACGAGCAGTACTTC; CDR3 protein: CASSLAGTANSYEQYF
clone size: few; D gene: .; V gene: TRBV5-1; J gene: TRBJ1-1; CDR3 length: 15; CDR3 DNA: TGCGCCAGCAGCTTGGGAGGCAGCAAGAACACTGAAGCTTTCTTT; CDR3 protein: CASSLGGSKNTEAFF
clone size: .; D gene: TRBD1; V gene: TRBV28; J gene: TRBJ2-2; CDR3 length: 16; CDR3 DNA: TGTGCCAGCAGTTTAGGGGGACAGGGGCGCACCGGGGAGCTGTTTTTT; CDR3 protein: CASSLGGQGRTGELFF
clone size: few; D gene: .; V gene: TRBV27; J gene: TRBJ1-2; CDR3 length: 13; CDR3 DNA: TGTGCCAGCAGTGCGGACAGCACATATGGCTACACCTTC; CDR3 protein: CASSADSTYGYTF
clone size: few; D gene: .; V gene: TRBV30; J gene: TRBJ2-7; CDR3 length: 11; CDR3 DNA: TGTGCCTGGAGTTACGGGGACGAGCAGTACTTC; CDR3 protein: CAWSYGDEQYF
clone size: .; D gene: .; V gene: TRBV7-2; J gene: TRBJ2-3; CDR3 length: 13; CDR3 DNA: TGTGCCAGCAGCTTACGGGCCGTAGATACGCAGTATTTT; CDR3 protein: CASSLRAVDTQYF
clone size: few; D gene: .; V gene: TRBV30; J gene: TRBJ2-5; CDR3 length: 15; CDR3 DNA: TGTGCCTGGAGTGTAGGGCAGGGGTTGTGGGAGACCCAGTACTTC; CDR3 protein: CAWSVGQGLWETQYF
clone size: few; D gene: .; V gene: TRBV27; J gene: TRBJ1-2; CDR3 length: 13; CDR3 DNA: TGTGCCAGCAGTAGCCAGGGTGCACTTGGCTACACCTTC; CDR3 protein: CASSSQGALGYTF
clone size: many; D gene: .; V gene: TRBV4-1; J gene: TRBJ1-5; CDR3 length: 15; CDR3 DNA: TGCGCCAGCACCAAGGAGGTGGGGGGAAATCAGCCCCAGCATTTT; CDR3 protein: CASTKEVGGNQPQHF
clone size: many; D gene: .; V gene: TRBV29-1; J gene: TRBJ1-5; CDR3 length: 13; CDR3 DNA: TGCAGCGTTGCACAGGGTAAAGGGGAGCCCCAGCATTTT; CDR3 protein: CSVAQGKGEPQHF
clone size: .; D gene: .; V gene: TRBV7-9; J gene: TRBJ1-5; CDR3 length: 13; CDR3 DNA: TGTGCCAGGCGGGGGTGCAGCAATCAGCCCCAGCATTTT; CDR3 protein: CARRGCSNQPQHF
clone size: few; D gene: .; V gene: TRBV7-9; J gene: TRBJ2-7; CDR3 length: 14; CDR3 DNA: TGTGCCAGCAGCTTAATGGGCCCCTCCTACGAGCAGTACTTC; CDR3 protein: CASSLMGPSYEQYF
clone size: medium-sized; D gene: TRBD1; V gene: TRBV10-3; J gene: TRBJ2-2; CDR3 length: 14; CDR3 DNA: TGTGCCGCCCAGGGACAGGGGAACACCGGGGAGCTGTTTTTT; CDR3 protein: CAAQGQGNTGELFF